Below, 26 T cell receptor beta chains from the same sample are listed, as sequenced in a study of immune evolution from preneoplasia to lung adenocarcinoma. The assay was immunoSEQ multiplex PCR, and TCRdb's table has in-frame clones only and misses some. This sample has around 4,100 clones, with roughly 84% found just once. Sequencing was carried out using FFPE minimally invasive lung adenocarcinoma tissue. These receptor sequences come from a person between 65 and 79 years old with lung adenocarcinoma.

This clone was recorded a few times. The rearrangement links TRBV7-9 to TRBJ1-1; D might be TRBD1 (5 bases). CDR3 length: 15 amino acids. V shed 1 base and J shed 1 base, with 10 bases lying between them. CDR1 is SEHNR, CDR2 FQNEAQ, per germline (reference sequence). The CDR3 region has the DNA TGTGCCAGCAGCTTAGGAGGGGCGCCGAACACTGAAGCTTTCTTT. It encodes CASSLGGAPNTEAFF.

The rearrangement links TRBV5-8 to TRBJ2-5; no clear D gene. Germline CDR1 SGHTS, CDR2 YDEGEE. V lost 1 base, J lost 5 bases, and 3 bases lay in between. This CDR3 region has 11 residues. The CDR3 region has the DNA TGTGCCAGCAGCTTGTCGGAGACCCAGTACTTC. Translating gives CASSLSETQYF.

The chain employs TRBV23-1 and TRBJ1-3; 11 bases align to TRBD1. TRBV23-1 is filed as an ORF, its function uncertain. V shed 0 bases and J 0 bases; nucleotides not matched to a gene: 4. The CDR3 length is 18 residues. The CDR3 bases are TGCGCCAGCAGTCAATCGTGGACAGGGGGCCGCTCTGGAAACACCATATATTTT. Translated: CASSQSWTGGRSGNTIYF.

This CDR3 reads CSANDLSGTEAFF. In DNA form, the CDR3 reads TGCAGCGCTAATGATTTGTCGGGCACTGAAGCTTTCTTT. This chain links TRBV29-1 with TRBJ1-1; D unresolved. The CDR3 is 13 residues long. Germline assignment: CDR1 SQVTM and CDR2 ANQGSEA. V lost 7 bases to trimming and J lost 4 bases, with 16 bases between them.

This clone was detected only once. The chain combines TRBV10-3 with TRBJ2-7; no firm D call. The CDR3 extends over 16 amino acids. CDR1 is ENHRY and CDR2 is SYGVKD in the germline V gene. V gave up 3 bases and J gave up 0 bases, with 15 bases separating them. The CDR3 region is CAISDGVTLSSYEQYF. The CDR3 nucleotides are TGTGCCATCAGTGATGGCGTCACCTTGAGCTCCTACGAGCAGTACTTC.

The chain combines TRBV30 with TRBJ1-2; D call uncertain. The CDR3 covers 11 residues. The V and J ends lost 2 bases and 5 bases respectively, with 6 bases between them. Germline V gene data show CDR1 as GTSNPN and CDR2 as SVGIG (reference sequence). The CDR3: CAWSSRYGYTF. Written as DNA, the CDR3 is TGTGCCTGGAGTTCAAGATATGGCTACACCTTC.

The chain links TRBV30 to TRBJ1-5; D perhaps matches TRBD1 (5 bases). Trimming pared 2 bases from V and 0 bases from J, leaving 11 bases between. This CDR3 contains 15 residues. Germline lookup yields CDR1 GTSNPN and CDR2 SVGIG (reference sequence). CDR3 coding DNA: TGTGCCTGGAGTTCCAGGGTCTATAGCAATCAGCCCCAGCATTTT. Its protein product is CAWSSRVYSNQPQHF.

The V gene is TRBV4-1, the J gene TRBJ1-2; TRBD1 matches at 8 bases. The length of the CDR3 is 15 residues. Germline values: CDR1 MGHRA, CDR2 YSYEKL. The V gene end was trimmed by 4 bases and the J gene end by 8 bases; junction bases not matched to a gene: 12. This CDR3 is CASSPRDRLLGGYTF. CDR3 bases: TGCGCCAGCAGCCCAAGGGACAGGCTTCTAGGCGGCTACACCTTC.

This chain links TRBV19 with TRBJ2-1, with 10 bases identical to TRBD1. The CDR3 has 15 residues. Germline assignment: CDR1 LNHDA and CDR2 SQIVND (reference sequence). V was pared by 5 bases and J by 8 bases, with 9 bases of the junction left unmatched. The DNA for the CDR3 is TGTGCCAGTAGTGCGCGGACAGGGGGGGCACATGAGCAGTTCTTC. This gives the protein CASSARTGGAHEQFF. The entire variable domain, with the rest obtained from reference TRBV19 and TRBJ2-1, is as follows: DGGITQSPKYLFRKEGQNVTLSCEQNLNHDAMYWYRQDPGQGLRLIYYSQIVNDFQKGDIAEGYSVSREKKESFPLTVTSAQKNPTAFYLCASSARTGGAHEQFFGPGTRLTVL.

The chain carries TRBV4-2 and TRBJ1-1; D is possibly TRBD1 (6 bases). In germline, CDR1 is LGHNA, CDR2 YNFKEQ. CDR3 size: 16 residues. Trimming left V 1 base short and J 1 base short, with 13 bases between. CDR3 in DNA: TGTGCCAGCAGCCAAGGGACAGAGGATCAGAACACTGAAGCTTTCTTT. Encoded protein: CASSQGTEDQNTEAFF.

The chain couples TRBV7-9 to TRBJ1-1; a weak D match, TRBD1 (5 bases). The germline gives CDR1 SEHNR, CDR2 FQNEAQ (reference sequence). This CDR3 comprises 12 residues. The V end was cut by 4 bases, the J end by 5 bases, with 8 bases between. CDR3 sequence reads: CASSSDKTEAFF. The DNA of the CDR3 is TGTGCCAGCAGCTCGGACAAGACTGAAGCTTTCTTT. Supplemented by reference TRBV7-9 and TRBJ1-1, the full variable domain reads DTGVSQNPRHKITKRGQNVTFRCDPISEHNRLYWYRQTLGQGPEFLTYFQNEAQLEKSRLLSDRFSAERPKGSFSTLEIQRTEQGDSAMYLCASSSDKTEAFFGQGTRLTVV.

This chain links TRBV18 with TRBJ1-3, with D hard to call. Per the germline V gene, CDR1 is KGHSH and CDR2 is LQKENI. This CDR3 comprises 15 residues. V was shortened by 0 bases and J by 0 bases, with 6 bases between the two germline ends. This CDR3 reads CASSPPSRSGNTIYF. The CDR3 coding sequence is TGTGCCAGCTCACCACCGAGCCGCTCTGGAAACACCATATATTTT.

The CDR3 reads CASSFGPGHLSGNTIYF. The CDR3 DNA follows: TGTGCCAGCAGCTTCGGTCCGGGACACCTCTCTGGAAACACCATATATTTT. The V and J genes are TRBV7-2 and TRBJ1-3, with TRBD1 as a possible D gene (6 bases). The V end was cut by 3 bases, the J end by 0 bases, with 15 bases between. Germline V lookup: CDR1 SGHTA, CDR2 FQGNSA. The CDR3 is 17 amino acids.

This clone appeared a few times. The chain couples TRBV6-1 to TRBJ1-5, with 8 nucleotides matching TRBD1. The germline V gene encodes CDR1 MNHNS and CDR2 SASEGT. After removal of 7 bases from V and 9 bases from J, the junction contained 14 bases not matched to a gene. The CDR3 has 15 amino acids. The DNA of the CDR3 is TGTGCCAGCAATCCCGGGGAACAGGGGGGTCGGCCCCAGCATTTT. Encoded protein: CASNPGEQGGRPQHF.

The genes are TRBV2 and TRBJ2-2; no reliable D call. V was pared by 2 bases and J by 3 bases, with 10 bases between. There are 15 residues in the CDR3. Germline-derived CDR1 and CDR2 are SNHLY and FYNNEI. The CDR3 DNA is TGTGCCAGCAGTGAACAGGAGCTCTACACCGGGGAGCTGTTTTTT. Its protein is CASSEQELYTGELFF.

This chain joins TRBV18 and TRBJ1-5; 7 nucleotides agree with TRBD1. V shed 5 bases, J shed 5 bases, and the junction held 9 bases outside the gene matches. The CDR3 covers 15 residues. From germline, CDR1 is KGHSH and CDR2 LQKENI. The CDR3 sequence: CASSSTGDYDQPQHF. The DNA of the CDR3 is TGTGCCAGCTCATCAACAGGGGATTATGATCAGCCCCAGCATTTT.

In its sample, this clone was seen a few times. The genes are TRBV2 and TRBJ2-5; the D is unclear. The length of the CDR3 is 13 residues. Germline lookup yields CDR1 SNHLY and CDR2 FYNNEI. The V gene lost 4 bases and the J gene lost 0 bases, with 6 bases spanning the gap. DNA of the CDR3: TGTGCCAGCAGTGCCAGATACCAAGAGACCCAGTACTTC. This codes for CASSARYQETQYF.

This chain joins TRBV28 and TRBJ1-2; TRBD1 might be the D (6 bases). V was trimmed by 3 bases and J by 5 bases, leaving 10 bases between them. CDR1 and CDR2 (germline): MDHEN, SYDVKM. CDR3 size: 13 residues. Here the CDR3 DNA reads TGTGCCAGCAGTTTTGGGGGCGCTTATGGCTACACCTTC. It encodes CASSFGGAYGYTF.

This sequence joins TRBV12-5 and TRBJ2-3, with 10 bases lining up with TRBD2. This CDR3 is built from 16 residues. CDR1 is LGHNT, CDR2 FRNRAP, per germline. Trimming took 0 bases from V and 0 from J; bases not matched to a gene: 0. In nucleotides, the CDR3 is TGTGCTAGTGGTTTGGTACTAGCGGGGAGCACAGATACGCAGTATTTT. Residues: CASGLVLAGSTDTQYF.

This clone appeared a few times. The V gene is TRBV11-3, the J gene TRBJ2-2; a possible D gene is TRBD2 (7 bases). CDR1 and CDR2 (germline): SGHNT, YENEEA. V lost 5 bases, J lost 5 bases, and 12 bases lay in between. CDR3 length: 14 residues. The CDR3 region has the DNA TGTGCCAGCAGCGGGGGGGGGCCTACCGGGGAGCTGTTTTTT. Translated, it gives CASSGGGPTGELFF.

J is TRBJ2-5 and V is TRBV6-1, with D maybe TRBD1 (6 bases). CDR3 length: 12 residues. Germline-derived CDR1 and CDR2 are MNHNS and SASEGT. Trimming left V 9 bases short and J 4 bases short, with 12 bases between. CDR3 bases: TGTGCCAGTACTCGGACAGTAGAGACCCAGTACTTC. Protein sequence: CASTRTVETQYF.

The V and J genes are TRBV19 and TRBJ2-3; possible D gene TRBD2, 6 bases. V lost 7 bases and J lost 0, with 17 bases in between. CDR1 and CDR2 (germline): LNHDA, SQIVND (reference sequence). The length of the CDR3 is 16 residues. CDR3 in DNA: TGTGCCAGTACCGACGGAGGGGCGGGGAGCACAGATACGCAGTATTTT. This translates into CASTDGGAGSTDTQYF.

This chain uses TRBV4-1 with TRBJ1-2, with D unclear. With 4 bases removed from V and 4 bases from J, the gap between germline ends came to 10 bases. The CDR3 is 13 residues long. CDR1 and CDR2 (germline): MGHRA, YSYEKL. The chain's CDR3 is CASSPFVGYGYTF. The CDR3 nucleotides are TGCGCCAGCAGCCCTTTTGTGGGCTATGGCTACACCTTC.

The CDR3 protein is CASSWEPGHQPGGGETQYF. The CDR3 DNA reads TGTGCCAGCAGTTGGGAACCGGGACACCAACCTGGAGGTGGAGAGACCCAGTACTTC. This chain uses TRBV28 with TRBJ2-5; D might be TRBD1 (6 bases). The CDR3 is 19 residues long. The V gene's germline CDR1 is MDHEN and CDR2 SYDVKM. Deletions cut 4 bases from V and 4 bases from J, with 28 bases between.

The gene calls are TRBV28 and TRBJ1-6; the D is unclear. The V and J ends lost 5 bases and 8 bases respectively, with 10 bases between them. There are 13 residues in the CDR3. CDR1 and CDR2 from the germline V gene are MDHEN and SYDVKM. Here the CDR3 reads CASSPQMDSPLHF. CDR3 DNA: TGTGCCAGCAGTCCGCAGATGGATTCACCCCTCCACTTT.

DNA of the CDR3: TGTGCCTGGAAACCTACCGGGAGGGCCTTATACAATGAGCAGTTCTTC. This gives the protein CAWKPTGRALYNEQFF. This chain connects TRBV30 to TRBJ2-1, with 8 bases identical to TRBD2. Germline V gene data show CDR1 as GTSNPN and CDR2 as SVGIG (reference sequence). The junction had 12 bases not matched to a gene; V was cut back by 4 bases and J by 4 bases. The CDR3 is 16 residues long.